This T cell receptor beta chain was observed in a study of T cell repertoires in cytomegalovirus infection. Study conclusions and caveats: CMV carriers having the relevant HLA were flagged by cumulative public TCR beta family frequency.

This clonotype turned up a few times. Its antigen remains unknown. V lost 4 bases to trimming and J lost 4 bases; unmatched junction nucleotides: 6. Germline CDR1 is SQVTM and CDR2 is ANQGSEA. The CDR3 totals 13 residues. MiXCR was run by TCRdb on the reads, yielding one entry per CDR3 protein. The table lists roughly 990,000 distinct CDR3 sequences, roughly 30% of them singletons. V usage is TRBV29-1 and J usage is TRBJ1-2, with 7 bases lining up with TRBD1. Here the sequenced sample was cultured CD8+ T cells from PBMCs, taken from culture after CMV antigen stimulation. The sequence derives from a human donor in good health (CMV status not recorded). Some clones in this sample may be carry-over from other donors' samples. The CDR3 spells CSVGTGVSYGYTF. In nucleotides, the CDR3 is TGCAGCGTTGGAACAGGGGTTAGCTATGGCTACACCTTC. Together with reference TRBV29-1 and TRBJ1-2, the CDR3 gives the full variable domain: SAVISQKPSRDICQRGTSLTIQCQVDSQVTMMFWYRQQPGQSLTLIATANQGSEATYESGFVIDKFPISRPNLTFSTLTVSNMSPEDSSIYLCSVGTGVSYGYTFGSGTRLTVV.